This TCR beta chain was identified in a study of shared clonotypes between healthy human individuals. In the case of this clone: Antigen: not known.

Study results and caveats: Few donors restricted represented genetic and exposure-history diversity. The authors expected sequencing depth to affect clonotype sharing among donors.

The protocol was immunoSEQ multiplex PCR, while the TCRdb copy is restricted to in-frame clones and leaves out a portion. The sample holds more than 450,000 clones, approximately 85% seen once. Material for sequencing was PBMCs. The receptor was derived from a middle-aged woman in good health. Some clones in this sample may be carry-over from other donors' samples.

The CDR3 here is CASSFGTHEQYF. The DNA of the CDR3 is TGTGCCAGCAGTTTCGGGACCCACGAGCAGTACTTC. The rearrangement uses TRBV27 and TRBJ2-5; D is tentatively TRBD1 or TRBD2 (5 bases each). The J call may be incorrect, as the DNA end agrees better with TRBJ2-7. The CDR3 consists of 12 residues. CDR1 MNHEY and CDR2 SMNVEV come from the germline V gene (reference sequence).